The rows below give T cell receptor beta chains drawn from one sample of a study of blood T cell repertoires in COVID-19. Generated by immunoSEQ multiplex PCR, the TCRdb table keeps only in-frame clones and is missing some. The table includes more than 85,000 clones, 76% detected once. Sequenced input: peripheral blood. These receptors originate from a woman of 80 years or more with acute or convalescent COVID-19. The CDR3 runs from the conserved cysteine through the conserved F or W. D genes are given only for firm matches. The listing skips clone size in some rows; elsewhere it reads once, few, many or a size class.

V gene: TRBV5-7; clone size: .; J gene: TRBJ1-2; D gene: TRBD1; CDR3 DNA: TGTGCCAGCAGCTCGGGACAGGACCAAAGAGCTAACTATGGCTACACCTTC; CDR3 protein: CASSSGQDQRANYGYTF
V gene: TRBV18; clone size: .; J gene: TRBJ1-2; D gene: .; CDR3 DNA: TGTGCCAGCTCGCCGGGGACTCAGGCTAACTATGGCTACACCTTC; CDR3 protein: CASSPGTQANYGYTF
V gene: TRBV27; clone size: .; J gene: TRBJ1-1; D gene: .; CDR3 DNA: TGTGCCAGCAGTTTGAGTAGGGGAGGTGAAGCTTTCTTT; CDR3 protein: CASSLSRGGEAFF
V gene: TRBV3-1/TRBV3-2; clone size: .; J gene: TRBJ2-3; D gene: .; CDR3 DNA: TGTGCCAGCAGCCAAGATAGACTCCCAGAGCTTACGCAGTATTTT; CDR3 protein: CASSQDRLPELTQYF
V gene: TRBV28; clone size: .; J gene: TRBJ1-1; D gene: .; CDR3 DNA: TGTGCCAGCAGCGCAGTGGTGGGCGAAGCTTTCTTT; CDR3 protein: CASSAVVGEAFF
V gene: TRBV5-6; clone size: .; J gene: TRBJ2-1; D gene: .; CDR3 DNA: TGTGCCAGCAGCCGAAGAGTAGGGGGACAGTTCTTC; CDR3 protein: CASSRRVGGQFF
V gene: TRBV19; clone size: .; J gene: TRBJ2-7; D gene: TRBD1; CDR3 DNA: TGTGCCAGTAGTATCACAGGGGTCCACGAGCAGTACTTC; CDR3 protein: CASSITGVHEQYF
V gene: TRBV2; clone size: .; J gene: TRBJ2-1; D gene: .; CDR3 DNA: TGTGCCAGCAGTGACCGAGGGAATGAGCAGTTCTTC; CDR3 protein: CASSDRGNEQFF
V gene: TRBV5-1; clone size: .; J gene: TRBJ2-5; D gene: TRBD2; CDR3 DNA: TGCGCCAGCAGCCGATCGGGAGGAAGCGAGACCCAGTACTTC; CDR3 protein: CASSRSGGSETQYF
V gene: TRBV30; clone size: .; J gene: TRBJ1-2; D gene: .; CDR3 DNA: TGTGCCTGGAGTGTAATCGGGACTGGTCTGGGCTACACCTTC; CDR3 protein: CAWSVIGTGLGYTF
V gene: TRBV5-6; clone size: .; J gene: TRBJ1-2; D gene: TRBD1; CDR3 DNA: TGTGCCAGCAGCGAGACAGGGGGCCCTCCTGGTGGGTATGGCTACACCTTC; CDR3 protein: CASSETGGPPGGYGYTF
V gene: TRBV4-1; clone size: .; J gene: TRBJ1-1; D gene: .; CDR3 DNA: TGCGCCAGCAGCCAAGATAGGGTGACAGTCAGATCCCGCCCGGACACTGAAGCTTTCTTT; CDR3 protein: CASSQDRVTVRSRPDTEAFF
V gene: TRBV7-2; clone size: .; J gene: TRBJ1-1; D gene: .; CDR3 DNA: TGTGCCAGCAGCTTAGCCCAGGGGCAAGGCACTGAAGCTTTCTTT; CDR3 protein: CASSLAQGQGTEAFF
V gene: TRBV7-8; clone size: .; J gene: TRBJ2-1; D gene: .; CDR3 DNA: TGTGCCAGCCGGGCAGGGGACTACAATGAGCAGTTCTTC; CDR3 protein: CASRAGDYNEQFF
V gene: TRBV5-5; clone size: .; J gene: TRBJ1-6; D gene: .; CDR3 DNA: TGTGCCAGCAGCTCCGCCCCACAGGGTAGCTCCTATAATTCACCCCTCCACTTT; CDR3 protein: CASSSAPQGSSYNSPLHF
V gene: TRBV5-4; clone size: .; J gene: TRBJ1-5; D gene: .; CDR3 DNA: TGTGCCAGCAGCCTAGATAGCAATCAGCCCCAGCATTTT; CDR3 protein: CASSLDSNQPQHF
V gene: TRBV27; clone size: .; J gene: TRBJ2-3; D gene: TRBD2; CDR3 DNA: TGTGCCAGCAGCCTAGATGCAAGCGGGAGGGGTACAGATACGCAGTATTTT; CDR3 protein: CASSLDASGRGTDTQYF
V gene: TRBV3-1/TRBV3-2; clone size: many; J gene: TRBJ2-2; D gene: TRBD1; CDR3 DNA: TGTGCCAGCAGCCTCAGGGGGTCGGCCGGGGAGCTGTTTTTT; CDR3 protein: CASSLRGSAGELFF
V gene: TRBV7-9; clone size: .; J gene: TRBJ2-3; D gene: .; CDR3 DNA: TGTGCCAGCAGCTTGATGACAGGAGATACGCAGTATTTT; CDR3 protein: CASSLMTGDTQYF
V gene: TRBV28; clone size: .; J gene: TRBJ2-7; D gene: .; CDR3 DNA: TGTGCCAGCATCTCCCCAGGAGGCACGTCCTACGAGCAGTACTTC; CDR3 protein: CASISPGGTSYEQYF
V gene: TRBV6-5; clone size: .; J gene: TRBJ1-4; D gene: TRBD1; CDR3 DNA: TGTGCCAGCAGAGGACAGGGGCTCTATGAAAAACTGTTTTTT; CDR3 protein: CASRGQGLYEKLFF
V gene: TRBV7-9; clone size: .; J gene: TRBJ1-1; D gene: .; CDR3 DNA: TGTGCCAGCAGCTTAGCGGGACAAAAAGCTTTCTTT; CDR3 protein: CASSLAGQKAFF
V gene: TRBV19; clone size: .; J gene: TRBJ1-5; D gene: TRBD1; CDR3 DNA: TGTGCCAGTAGGGATTCCGGGACAGGGAACAATCAGCCCCAGCATTTT; CDR3 protein: CASRDSGTGNNQPQHF
V gene: TRBV7-9; clone size: .; J gene: TRBJ1-1; D gene: .; CDR3 DNA: TGTGCCAGCACGAGAGTTATGAACACTGAAGCTTTCTTT; CDR3 protein: CASTRVMNTEAFF
V gene: TRBV30; clone size: .; J gene: TRBJ1-4; D gene: .; CDR3 DNA: TGTGCCTGGAGTGTACACGTGTCAGGTGGTGAAAAACTGTTTTTT; CDR3 protein: CAWSVHVSGGEKLFF
V gene: TRBV6-5; clone size: .; J gene: TRBJ2-1; D gene: .; CDR3 DNA: TGTGCCAGCAGTTACTGGCGGGACCCAAACAATGAGCAGTTCTTC; CDR3 protein: CASSYWRDPNNEQFF